This T cell receptor beta chain was recovered during a study of monozygotic twins with inflammatory bowel disease. Reanalyzing the 5' RACE reads, TCRdb keeps one entry per CDR3 protein, without DNA. This specimen shows some 150,000 distinct CDR3 sequences; the ten leading clones hold approximately 7.4%. Study-wide findings and caveats: No one strong IBD-associated signal or clonotype was supported.

Comment on this clonotype: Its specificity is unknown.

Material for sequencing was blood. The source of this sequence is a human donor with ulcerative colitis or Crohn's disease, or a healthy co-twin of an affected twin (not recorded which).

The CDR3 is CASSLIGVGNNEQFF. The V and J genes are TRBV7-3 and TRBJ2-1. This CDR3 contains 15 residues. Germline V gene lookup returns CDR1 SGHTA and CDR2 FQGTGA.